Each of the 10 T cell receptor beta chains below was sequenced from the same sample in a study of brain T cells in children with intractable seizures. Profiling relied on immunoSEQ multiplex PCR, and the TCRdb table lists in-frame clones only, not all of them. The repertoire holds 100,000 to 120,000 clones, 85% to 95% seen once, with about 4% in the top ten. Material: peripheral blood, obtained at surgery. Source of these receptors: a boy under two years old with hemimegalencephaly and intractable seizures.

This chain links TRBV6-2 or TRBV6-3 with TRBJ1-5; a possible D gene is TRBD1 (6 bases). Per germline, CDR1 MNHEY and CDR2 SVGEGT. V lost 5 bases to trimming and J lost 0 bases, with 11 bases between them. The CDR3 is 15 amino acids. The CDR3 is CASSNRAYSNQPQHF. As DNA, the CDR3 is TGTGCCAGCAGTAACAGGGCATATAGCAATCAGCCCCAGCATTTT.

J is TRBJ2-2 and V is TRBV25-1, with D unresolved. The CDR3 spans 13 residues. Trimming removed 0 bases at V and 2 bases at J, with 1 base between. Germline V gene sequence: CDR1 MGHDK, CDR2 SYGVNS. The CDR3 sequence: CASSEYNTGELFF. DNA of the CDR3: TGTGCCAGCAGTGAATACAACACCGGGGAGCTGTTTTTT.

This clone was seen a few times. The rearrangement uses TRBV7-9 and TRBJ1-6; D perhaps matches TRBD1 (5 bases). This CDR3 contains 14 residues. The V gene lost 3 bases and the J gene lost 3 bases, with 6 bases spanning the gap. CDR1 SEHNR and CDR2 FQNEAQ come from the germline V gene (reference sequence). CDR3 loop: CASSLGGYNSPLHF. The CDR3 DNA is TGTGCCAGCAGCTTGGGGGGCTATAATTCACCCCTCCACTTT.

The V and J genes are TRBV7-9 and TRBJ2-2; D is unresolved. The CDR3 extends over 12 amino acids. The germline V gene encodes CDR1 SEHNR and CDR2 FQNEAQ (reference sequence). V dropped 3 bases and J dropped 2 bases, with 1 base sitting between them. As DNA, the CDR3 is TGTGCCAGCAGCTTCAACACCGGGGAGCTGTTTTTT. This sequence encodes CASSFNTGELFF.

V is TRBV6-5 and J is TRBJ2-3; a possible D gene is TRBD1 (6 bases). With 5 bases removed from V and 0 bases from J, the gap between germline ends came to 12 bases. Looked up from germline, CDR1 is MNHEY and CDR2 is SVGAGI. There are 15 residues in the CDR3. This chain's CDR3 is CASSRDRPSTDTQYF. Here the CDR3 DNA reads TGTGCCAGCAGTCGTGACAGGCCTAGCACAGATACGCAGTATTTT.

This rearrangement joins TRBV4-3 to TRBJ2-1, with 11 bases lining up with TRBD2. The V gene end was trimmed by 0 bases and the J gene end by 7 bases; junction bases not matched to a gene: 11. CDR1 is LGHNA, CDR2 YSLEER, per germline. CDR3 length equals 18 residues. The CDR3 protein is CASSQDIAGGPKSNEQFF. The CDR3 nucleotides read TGCGCCAGCAGCCAAGATATAGCGGGAGGGCCTAAGTCGAATGAGCAGTTCTTC.

CDR3 sequence (DNA): TGTGCCAGCAGCTACTTCAATCGGGGACAGGGGGGTCTGCAGTACTTC. Its translation: CASSYFNRGQGGLQYF. The chain uses TRBV7-9 and TRBJ2-7; 11 bases agree with TRBD1. CDR1 is SEHNR and CDR2 is FQNEAQ in the germline V gene (reference sequence). The CDR3 loop spans 16 amino acids. Trimming took 4 bases from V and 9 from J; bases not matched to a gene: 14.

The chain links TRBV2 to TRBJ2-3; 7 bases agree with TRBD2. The CDR3 is made up of 15 amino acids. V lost 7 bases to trimming and J lost 4 bases; unmatched junction nucleotides: 11. Germline assignment: CDR1 SNHLY and CDR2 FYNNEI. The CDR3 nucleotides read TGTGCCAGCAATTTGGGGGAGGGGTACGCAGATACGCAGTATTTT. It codes for CASNLGEGYADTQYF.

The chain carries TRBV29-1 and TRBJ2-1; 13 positions agree with TRBD2. This CDR3 is 14 amino acids long. CDR1 is SQVTM and CDR2 is ANQGSEA in the germline V gene. V shed 7 bases, J shed 7 bases, and the junction held 7 bases outside the gene matches. CDR3 residues: CSAQKGLAGNEQFF. The CDR3 region has the DNA TGCAGCGCCCAAAAGGGACTAGCGGGAAATGAGCAGTTCTTC.

This rearrangement joins TRBV3-1 (or the pseudogene TRBV3-2) to TRBJ1-6; D is ambiguous. V gave up 2 bases and J gave up 7 bases, with 0 bases separating them. The V gene's germline CDR1 is LGHDT and CDR2 YNNKEL (reference sequence). The CDR3 is 11 residues long. CDR3 loop: CASSQNSPLHF. CDR3 sequence (DNA): TGTGCCAGCAGCCAAAATTCACCCCTCCACTTT.